Sequencing of this T cell receptor (beta chain) was carried out in a study of T cell responses to AZD1222 COVID-19 vaccine. Whole-study findings and limits: White British ancestry dominated among donors, who included more females, and clonal diversity was possibly underestimated. Researchers report vaccine-associated CD4 TCRs spanning spike, with dominance at 160-218 and 743-854. In all cases, repertoires were sampled only after the peak T cell response. With two AZD1222 doses given, Spike-specific TCR breadth and depth both rose.

Produced via immunoSEQ multiplex PCR; TCRdb's table is partial and in-frame only. Of about 170,000 clones in the sample, around 87% were seen once. In the case of this clone: The antigen remains unidentified.

Germline-derived CDR1 and CDR2 are MGHDK and SYGVNS. This CDR3 contains 15 residues. Trimming stripped 3 bases from V and 1 base from J, with 12 bases between. The specimen comprised peripheral blood, sampled on day 0 of AZD1222 vaccination. The receptor was derived from an adult in good health. The chain couples TRBV25-1 to TRBJ1-1; perhaps TRBD1 as D (6 bases). CDR3 coding DNA: TGTGCCAGCAGTGATAACAGGGAGGCGAACACTGAAGCTTTCTTT. Translation gives CASSDNREANTEAFF.